The rows below give T cell receptor beta chains drawn from one sample of a study of T cells in Graves' hyperthyroidism and ophthalmopathy. MiXCR, applied by TCRdb to the multiplex PCR reads, yields one record per CDR3 protein. The table includes around 600,000 distinct CDR3 sequences, approximately 15% detected once. Sequenced material: blood. The receptor source for this set is a woman aged 18-29 years with Graves' ophthalmopathy. Each CDR3 is given with its conserved first and last residue. The D gene is left open where the match is weak. Clone size is stated in some rows and not others, as once, few, many or a class when expanded.

clone size	D gene	J gene	V gene	CDR3 DNA	CDR3 protein
NA	NA	TRBJ1-1	TRBV4-2	TGTGCCAGCAGCCAAGACGGTTCTAGGGCTTTCTTT	CASSQDGSRAFF
NA	TRBD1	TRBJ2-5	TRBV28	TGTGCCACACAAATCCGGACAGGGCGCCAAGAGACCCAGTACTTC	CATQIRTGRQETQYF
many	TRBD1	TRBJ2-5	TRBV3-1	TGTGCCAGCAGCCGTTCCGGGACAGGGAGCGAAGAGACCCAGTACTTC	CASSRSGTGSEETQYF
many	NA	TRBJ2-1	TRBV7-2	TGTGCCAGCAGCTTAGGGGGGTGGCGGGGTAGCTCCTACAATGAGCAGTTCTTC	CASSLGGWRGSSYNEQFF
many	NA	TRBJ1-1	TRBV28	TGTGCCAGCAGTTACAGTCTCTCAGCTTTCTTT	CASSYSLSAFF
NA	TRBD1	TRBJ1-1	TRBV7-9	TGTGCCAGCAGCTCCGCCCGTGGGGACAGGGGGCCGGGCACTGAAGCTTTCTTT	CASSSARGDRGPGTEAFF
many	NA	TRBJ2-1	TRBV12-3/TRBV12-4	TGTGCCAGCAAAGGGGCAGGGTCCTACAATGAGCAGTTCTTC	CASKGAGSYNEQFF
NA	TRBD2	TRBJ2-1	TRBV7-2	TGTGCCAGCAGCTCCCCGACTAGCGGGAGTTACTACAATGAGCAGTTCTTC	CASSSPTSGSYYNEQFF
few	NA	TRBJ1-5	TRBV28	TGTGCCAGCACCTGTTTGGGGAAAGAGGGGTTAAGAGTCCTGTTTTATAGCAATCAGCCCCAGCATTTT	CASTCLGKEGLRVLFYSNQPQHF
few	NA	TRBJ1-3	TRBV10-3	TGTGCCATCAGTGTCACAAGTCCCGGTGGTGGAAACACCATATATTTT	CAISVTSPGGGNTIYF
NA	NA	TRBJ1-5	TRBV19	TGTGCCAGTAGTATAGTGGACGAAGGTCAGCCCCAGCATTTT	CASSIVDEGQPQHF
few	NA	TRBJ2-7	TRBV7-9	TGTGCCAGCAGCTTAGGGACAGTTTCCTTCTACGAGCAGTACTTC	CASSLGTVSFYEQYF
many	NA	TRBJ1-1	TRBV19	TGTGCCAGTAGTATCCTTCCGGGTTCGGGACGGAACACTGAAGCTTTCTTT	CASSILPGSGRNTEAFF
NA	TRBD2	TRBJ2-2	TRBV20-1	TGCAGTGCTAGCCCCCGCGGGAGGACCTACACCGGGGAGCTGTTTTTT	CSASPRGRTYTGELFF
few	NA	TRBJ2-3	TRBV27	TGTGCCAGCAGTCCAACAGAGGGTCCCCACACAGATACGCAGTATTTT	CASSPTEGPHTDTQYF
many	TRBD1	TRBJ1-1	TRBV28	TGTGCCAGCAGGCTGACAGGGAGGACTGAAGCTTTCTTT	CASRLTGRTEAFF
many	TRBD2	TRBJ2-5	TRBV20-1	TGCAGTGCTCCCGCCGGACTAGCAGGGGAGACCCAGTACTTC	CSAPAGLAGETQYF
many	TRBD1	TRBJ1-2	TRBV29-1	TGCAGCGTTGAAGAACAGGGGATAAAGGAAGGCTACACCTTC	CSVEEQGIKEGYTF
many	TRBD2	TRBJ2-2	TRBV7-2	TGTGCCAGCAGCCCTACTAGCGGGGCGAACACCGGGGAGCTGTTTTTT	CASSPTSGANTGELFF
many	NA	TRBJ1-5	TRBV12-3/TRBV12-4	TGTGCCAGCAGCCACGGTGGCAATCAGCCCCAGCATTTT	CASSHGGNQPQHF
NA	TRBD1	TRBJ1-4	TRBV15	TGTGCCACCAGACCACAGACGAGACTCAGGGGGCTGAGTGAAAAACTGTTTTTT	CATRPQTRLRGLSEKLFF
many	NA	TRBJ2-7	TRBV11-1	TGTGCCAGCAGCTTAAGGGGGATAGGGGCCTACGAGCAGTACTTC	CASSLRGIGAYEQYF
many	NA	TRBJ2-7	TRBV7-8	TGTGCCAGCAGCTGGTCGGGGGACTCCTACGAGCAGTACTTC	CASSWSGDSYEQYF